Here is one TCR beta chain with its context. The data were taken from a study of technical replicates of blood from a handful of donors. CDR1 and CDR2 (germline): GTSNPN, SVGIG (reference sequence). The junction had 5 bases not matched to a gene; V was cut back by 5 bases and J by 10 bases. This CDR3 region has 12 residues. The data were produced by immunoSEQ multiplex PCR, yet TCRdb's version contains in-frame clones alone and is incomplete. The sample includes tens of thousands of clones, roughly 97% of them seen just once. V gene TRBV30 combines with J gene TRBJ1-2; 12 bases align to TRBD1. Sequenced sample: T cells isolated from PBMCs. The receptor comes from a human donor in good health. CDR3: CAWGTGGASYTF. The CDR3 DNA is TGTGCCTGGGGGACAGGGGGCGCATCCTACACCTTC.